The 31 T cell receptor beta chains given below trace back to one sample, sequenced in a study of control samples from healthy donors and cancer patients. Data came from immunoSEQ multiplex PCR; TCRdb stores just in-frame clones and leaves some out. The sample records about 120,000 clones, more than 80% being singletons. The sample taken for sequencing was blood. Source of these receptors: a man aged 50-60 years in good health.

This sequence joins TRBV6-2 or TRBV6-3 and TRBJ1-1; 9 bases align to TRBD1. CDR1 and CDR2 (germline): MNHEY, SVGEGT. Trimming cost V 6 bases and J 0 bases; bases outside gene matches: 11. The CDR3 length is 17 residues. CDR3 DNA sequence: TGTGCCAGCAGCGTTACAGGGGGCGCGAGGATGAACACTGAAGCTTTCTTT. Translated, it gives CASSVTGGARMNTEAFF.

The rearrangement links TRBV6-1 to TRBJ1-2, with D uncertain. The V end lost 2 bases, the J end lost 1 base, and 5 bases lay between the germline ends. Germline loops: CDR1 MNHNS, CDR2 SASEGT. The CDR3 loop spans 13 amino acids. The CDR3 loop is CASSEQYNYGYTF. CDR3 bases: TGTGCCAGCAGTGAACAGTATAACTATGGCTACACCTTC.

The chain joins TRBV3-1 (or the pseudogene TRBV3-2) to TRBJ1-2; 9 nucleotides agree with TRBD1. The germline gives CDR1 LGHDT, CDR2 YNNKEL (reference sequence). There are 15 residues in the CDR3. The V gene end was trimmed by 0 bases and the J gene end by 3 bases; junction bases not matched to a gene: 2. The CDR3 loop reads CASSQDGTGYYGYTF. In DNA, the CDR3 is TGTGCCAGCAGCCAAGATGGGACAGGGTACTATGGCTACACCTTC.

This chain joins TRBV5-1 and TRBJ1-2; 11 nucleotides line up with TRBD1. V lost 4 bases to trimming and J lost 4 bases; unmatched junction nucleotides: 6. Germline CDR1 and CDR2: SGHRS and YFSETQ. The CDR3 spans 15 residues. The CDR3 reads CASSAGQGATYGYTF. Written as DNA, the CDR3 is TGCGCCAGCAGCGCCGGACAGGGGGCCACCTATGGCTACACCTTC. Based on the CDR3 plus reference TRBV5-1 and TRBJ1-2, the full variable domain is KAGVTQTPRYLIKTRGQQVTLSCSPISGHRSVSWYQQTPGQGLQFLFEYFSETQRNKGNFPGRFSGRQFSNSRSEMNVSTLELGDSALYLCASSAGQGATYGYTFGSGTRLTVV.

The chain recombines TRBV29-1 with TRBJ1-2; D gene unclear. CDR1 is SQVTM, CDR2 ANQGSEA, per germline. There are 13 residues in the CDR3. Deletions cut 6 bases from V and 3 bases from J, with 14 bases between. The CDR3 here is CSVISWTDYGYTF. For the CDR3, the DNA is TGCAGCGTCATCAGTTGGACGGACTATGGCTACACCTTC.

The chain couples TRBV27 to TRBJ1-1; no clear D. With 6 bases removed from V and 2 bases from J, the gap between germline ends came to 10 bases. The CDR3 has 13 residues. Per germline, CDR1 MNHEY and CDR2 SMNVEV (reference sequence). The chain's CDR3 is CASSLDGNTEAFF. As DNA, the CDR3 is TGTGCCAGCAGCCTGGACGGTAACACTGAAGCTTTCTTT.

The V and J genes are TRBV5-1 and TRBJ2-5, with D perhaps matching TRBD1 (6 bases). The germline V and J ends were trimmed by 3 bases and 1 base, with 10 bases remaining between them. CDR3 length: 14 amino acids. From germline, CDR1 is SGHRS and CDR2 YFSETQ. In nucleotides, the CDR3 is TGCGCCAGCAGCTCACAGGGTTCCCAAGAGACCCAGTACTTC. Translated, it gives CASSSQGSQETQYF.

V is TRBV30 and J is TRBJ1-1; weak D call: TRBD1 (6 bases). The germline V gene has CDR1 GTSNPN and CDR2 SVGIG (reference sequence). CDR3 size: 15 residues. V gave up 2 bases and J gave up 4 bases, with 17 bases separating them. The CDR3 loop is CAWSNPWGARTEAFF. The CDR3 DNA reads as TGTGCCTGGAGTAACCCTTGGGGGGCCCGCACTGAAGCTTTCTTT.

V usage is TRBV9 and J usage is TRBJ2-1; 14 nucleotides agree with TRBD2. Per germline, CDR1 SGDLS and CDR2 YYNGEE. Trimming removed 2 bases from V and 6 bases from J; junction bases left unmatched: 1. This CDR3 comprises 15 residues. CDR3 sequence reads: CASSVGTSGGNEQFF. The CDR3 DNA follows: TGTGCCAGCAGCGTTGGGACTAGCGGGGGCAATGAGCAGTTCTTC.

The rearrangement joins TRBV10-3 to TRBJ2-5; weak D call: TRBD2 (7 bases). Trimming stripped 3 bases from V and 7 bases from J, with 15 bases between. The germline V gene encodes CDR1 ENHRY and CDR2 SYGVKD. CDR3 length: 14 residues. CDR3 nucleotide sequence: TGTGCCATCAGTGATGACGGGGGGCGTGGGACCCAGTACTTC. It encodes CAISDDGGRGTQYF.

The rearrangement uses TRBV5-1 and TRBJ2-5, with 11 bases that match TRBD1. This CDR3 region has 15 residues. The junction had 11 bases not matched to a gene; V was cut back by 6 bases and J by 7 bases. Germline V gives CDR1 SGHRS, CDR2 YFSETQ. CDR3 amino acids: CASTTGTGGVGTQYF. The CDR3 DNA reads as TGCGCCAGCACCACCGGGACAGGGGGAGTCGGGACCCAGTACTTC.

The J gene is TRBJ1-2, the V gene TRBV12-5; D not certain. CDR3 length equals 14 residues. Looked up from germline, CDR1 is LGHNT and CDR2 is FRNRAP. V was pared by 1 base and J by 4 bases, with 10 bases between. CDR3 in amino acids: CASGLATKGYGYTF. The CDR3 DNA is TGTGCTAGTGGTTTGGCCACAAAGGGCTATGGCTACACCTTC.

The chain couples TRBV7-2 to TRBJ1-1, with no clear D. This CDR3 has 14 amino acids. Germline V gene sequence: CDR1 SGHTA, CDR2 FQGNSA. V lost 3 bases and J lost 1, with 9 bases in between. In nucleotides, the CDR3 is TGTGCCAGCAGCTTCTCGACGGAGAACACTGAAGCTTTCTTT. Translating it yields CASSFSTENTEAFF. Combining the CDR3 with reference TRBV7-2 and TRBJ1-1 gives the whole variable domain GAGVSQSPSNKVTEKGKDVELRCDPISGHTALYWYRQSLGQGLEFLIYFQGNSAPDKSGLPSDRFSAERTGGSVSTLTIQRTQQEDSAVYLCASSFSTENTEAFFGQGTRLTVV.

J is TRBJ2-2 and V is TRBV18; no clear D. Trimming removed 1 base from V and 0 bases from J, with 6 bases in between. There are 15 residues in the CDR3. The V gene's germline CDR1 is KGHSH and CDR2 LQKENI. The CDR3 bases are TGTGCCAGCTCACCACAGGGATCGAACACCGGGGAGCTGTTTTTT. Its translation is CASSPQGSNTGELFF.

V and J are TRBV6-5 and TRBJ1-1; D ambiguous. V was clipped by 4 bases and J by 1 base, with 7 bases between them. The CDR3 covers 13 residues. Germline CDR1 reads MNHEY; CDR2 reads SVGAGI. CDR3 loop: CASSFRWNTEAFF. Written as DNA, the CDR3 is TGTGCCAGCAGTTTCAGGTGGAACACTGAAGCTTTCTTT.

The chain recombines TRBV27 with TRBJ1-5, with a weak D call TRBD1 (5 bases). The ends were cut back, 0 bases at V and 4 bases at J, with 10 bases in the middle. Germline V gives CDR1 MNHEY, CDR2 SMNVEV (reference sequence). The CDR3 spans 15 residues. The CDR3 region is CASSLSGLPNQPQHF. CDR3 DNA: TGTGCCAGCAGTTTATCGGGACTACCTAATCAGCCCCAGCATTTT.

The J gene is TRBJ2-3, the V gene TRBV5-1; D unresolved. The CDR3 totals 13 residues. The V gene lost 0 bases and the J gene lost 5 bases, with 7 bases spanning the gap. Germline V CDR1 and CDR2: SGHRS, YFSETQ. CDR3 region: CASSLEGEDTQYF. The CDR3 nucleotides are TGCGCCAGCAGCTTGGAGGGCGAAGATACGCAGTATTTT.

The rearrangement uses TRBV6-2 or TRBV6-3 and TRBJ2-7, with unresolved D. V shed 5 bases and J shed 2 bases, with 7 bases lying between them. The CDR3 sequence is 12 residues long. CDR1 MNHEY and CDR2 SVGEGT come from the germline V gene. The CDR3 DNA reads TGTGCCAGCAGTCCGCCAACCTACGAGCAGTACTTC. Its protein product is CASSPPTYEQYF.

This rearrangement joins TRBV11-2 to TRBJ1-1, with 7 nucleotides matching TRBD1. V lost 5 bases, J lost 5 bases, and 8 bases stayed unmatched. This CDR3 is 14 amino acids long. Germline V gene sequence: CDR1 SGHAT, CDR2 FQNNGV. This CDR3 reads CASSQGGVRTEAFF. In nucleotides, the CDR3 is TGTGCCAGCAGCCAGGGGGGGGTTCGGACTGAAGCTTTCTTT.

V and J are TRBV27 and TRBJ1-2; the D gene is possibly TRBD1 (5 bases). Looked up from germline, CDR1 is MNHEY and CDR2 is SMNVEV (reference sequence). Trimming left V 5 bases short and J 2 bases short, with 9 bases between. This CDR3 has 13 residues. The CDR3 DNA is TGTGCCAGCAGTGCGGGACCGAACTATGGCTACACCTTC. Its translation is CASSAGPNYGYTF.

The rearrangement links TRBV6-5 to TRBJ1-5; D is uncertain. The V and J ends lost 6 bases and 5 bases respectively, with 11 bases between them. Germline CDR1 is MNHEY and CDR2 is SVGAGI. There are 13 residues in the CDR3. DNA of the CDR3: TGTGCCAGCAGGGTAGCCCCCCATCAGCCCCAGCATTTT. Translating gives CASRVAPHQPQHF.

The chain combines TRBV5-5 with TRBJ1-6, with D possibly matching TRBD1 (6 bases). The V end lost 0 bases, the J end lost 7 bases, and 14 bases lay between the germline ends. The CDR3 totals 16 residues. Germline-derived CDR1 and CDR2 are SGHKS and YYEKEE (reference sequence). The CDR3 bases are TGTGCCAGCAGCTTGGTGGGGGGCCTCGGGAATTCACCCCTCCACTTT. Its protein product is CASSLVGGLGNSPLHF.

This chain joins TRBV2 and TRBJ2-3, with D possibly TRBD1 on 6 matching bases. Germline V gene sequence: CDR1 SNHLY, CDR2 FYNNEI. Trimming stripped 6 bases from V and 2 bases from J, with 15 bases between. CDR3 length: 15 amino acids. CDR3 amino acids: CASSRAGVATDTQYF. In nucleotides, the CDR3 is TGTGCCAGCAGCCGAGCAGGGGTAGCCACAGATACGCAGTATTTT.

The chain has TRBV7-8 and TRBJ1-1; D remains unclear. Germline V lookup: CDR1 SGHVS, CDR2 FQNEAQ. V lost 1 base and J 0 bases, leaving 12 bases between the germline ends. CDR3 length: 16 residues. The CDR3 reads CASSLVLNGLNTEAFF. Here the CDR3 DNA reads TGTGCCAGCAGCTTAGTGCTAAACGGGCTGAACACTGAAGCTTTCTTT.

The V call is TRBV11-2, the J call TRBJ1-3; maybe TRBD1 (6 bases). V lost 5 bases, J lost 0 bases, and 11 bases lay in between. Germline values: CDR1 SGHAT, CDR2 FQNNGV. The CDR3 is 15 amino acids. The CDR3 DNA sequence: TGTGCCAGCAGCCTTGGACAGAACTCTGGAAACACCATATATTTT. Encoded protein: CASSLGQNSGNTIYF.

This clone occurred many times. The chain joins TRBV7-2 to TRBJ2-3, with D hard to call. Trimming shortened V by 1 base and J by 3 bases, and 8 bases separated the two germline ends. Germline V gene lookup returns CDR1 SGHTA and CDR2 FQGNSA. The CDR3 consists of 14 residues. The DNA of the CDR3 is TGTGCCAGCAGCTTAGTGTGGGGTACAGATACGCAGTATTTT. Its translation is CASSLVWGTDTQYF.

V gene TRBV27 combines with J gene TRBJ2-2; D is possibly TRBD1 (5 bases). The CDR3 totals 14 residues. Germline V gene lookup returns CDR1 MNHEY and CDR2 SMNVEV (reference sequence). V lost 4 bases, J lost 1 base, and 7 bases lay in between. The DNA for the CDR3 is TGTGCCAGCAGTTATCAGGGGAACACCGGGGAGCTGTTTTTT. It encodes CASSYQGNTGELFF.

The chain carries TRBV9 and TRBJ2-7; a possible D gene is TRBD2 (6 bases). Trimming stripped 2 bases from V and 4 bases from J, with 13 bases between. The germline V gene encodes CDR1 SGDLS and CDR2 YYNGEE. The length of the CDR3 is 14 residues. This chain's CDR3 is CASSVSDSGYEQYF. In nucleotides, the CDR3 is TGTGCCAGCAGCGTGTCCGACAGCGGGTACGAGCAGTACTTC.

The J gene is TRBJ1-3, the V gene TRBV9; 8 positions agree with TRBD1. In germline, CDR1 is SGDLS, CDR2 YYNGEE. V was pared by 0 bases and J by 0 bases, with 5 bases of the junction left unmatched. This CDR3 contains 17 residues. Here the CDR3 DNA reads TGTGCCAGCAGCGTAGCTGGGACAGGCCTCTCTGGAAACACCATATATTTT. This gives the protein CASSVAGTGLSGNTIYF.

The CDR3, as DNA: TGCGCCAGCAGTCGACCGGGACTAGCGGGGGGCCCAGGATGGGGCCAAGAGACCCAGTACTTC. Translated, it gives CASSRPGLAGGPGWGQETQYF. This chain joins TRBV5-1 and TRBJ2-5, with 15 positions matching TRBD2. The V segment lost 5 bases and the J segment 1 base; nucleotides outside the gene matches: 18. CDR3 size: 21 residues. Germline CDR1 reads SGHRS; CDR2 reads YFSETQ.

This chain joins TRBV2 and TRBJ2-7; TRBD2 matches 8 bases. V lost 6 bases and J lost 1; bases outside the gene matches: 11. The CDR3 covers 16 residues. Germline assignment: CDR1 SNHLY and CDR2 FYNNEI. This chain's CDR3 is CASRGPGGIISYEQYF. In DNA, the CDR3 is TGTGCCAGCAGGGGGCCGGGGGGGATAATATCCTACGAGCAGTACTTC.